The entry below gives a single T cell receptor (beta chain) sequence along with its context. What it binds is not known. This sample is drawn from a study of brain T cells in children with intractable seizures. Study-level points and caveats: Absence of clones before surgery may stem from lower sequencing depth.

Clones were sequenced by immunoSEQ multiplex PCR, and TCRdb holds only the in-frame ones, with some missing. The repertoire includes about 64,000 clones, 90% to 97% of them detected once, and roughly 0.38% sits in the top ten. Sequencing was limited to surgery cases with top T cell transcript signatures in brain tissue. The V gene's germline CDR1 is LNHDA and CDR2 SQIVND (reference sequence). The CDR3 length is 14 residues. V lost 9 bases and J 7 bases, leaving 21 bases between the germline ends. This TCR was sampled from a boy under three years old with focal cortical dysplasia and intractable seizures. This specimen consisted of peripheral blood, obtained at surgery. The rearrangement uses TRBV19 and TRBJ1-2; D uncertain. The CDR3 nucleotides are TGTGCCAGCAAGGATCCTACTAGGCTAGGTGGCTACACCTTC. It yields the protein CASKDPTRLGGYTF.